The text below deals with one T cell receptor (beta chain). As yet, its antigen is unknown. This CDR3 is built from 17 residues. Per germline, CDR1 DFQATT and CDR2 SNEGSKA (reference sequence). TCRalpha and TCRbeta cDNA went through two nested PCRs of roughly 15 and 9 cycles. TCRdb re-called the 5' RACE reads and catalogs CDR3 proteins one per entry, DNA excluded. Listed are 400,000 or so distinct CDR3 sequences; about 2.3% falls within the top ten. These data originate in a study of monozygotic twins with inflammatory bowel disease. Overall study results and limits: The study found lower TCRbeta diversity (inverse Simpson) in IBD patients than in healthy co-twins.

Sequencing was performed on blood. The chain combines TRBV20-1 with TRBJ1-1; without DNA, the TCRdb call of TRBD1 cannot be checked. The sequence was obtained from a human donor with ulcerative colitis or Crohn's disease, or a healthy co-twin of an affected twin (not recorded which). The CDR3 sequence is CSACKPPGQGGGTEAFF.